A selection of T cell receptor beta chains follows, all from one sample in a study of blood T cells in healthy people across ages. TCRdb passed the 5' RACE reads through MiXCR, listing each CDR3 protein once. Here the sample spans 650,000 to 1,000,000 distinct CDR3 sequences, roughly 34% being singletons. The sequenced sample was blood. The receptors here all came from a man aged 18 to 35 in good health. CDR3s include the opening cysteine and the closing phenylalanine or tryptophan. Fields, in order: J gene, clone size, CDR3 length, D gene, V gene, CDR3 protein, CDR3 DNA. The D gene is left open where the match is weak. Clone size appears in some rows only: once, few, many, or a class for an expanded clone.

>TRBJ2-7|NA|14|NA|TRBV14
CASSQAKGTYEQYF
TGTGCCAGCAGCCAAGCCAAGGGAACCTACGAGCAGTACTTC
>TRBJ2-1|few|16|TRBD2|TRBV12-3/TRBV12-4
CASSLSSGGVRNEQFF
TGTGCCAGCAGTTTGTCTAGCGGGGGGGTGAGGAATGAGCAGTTCTTC
>TRBJ2-1|NA|13|NA|TRBV5-1
CASSQGGGDEQFF
TGCGCCAGCAGTCAGGGGGGGGGCGATGAGCAGTTCTTC
>TRBJ2-2|NA|13|NA|TRBV20-1
CSARGLNTGELFF
TGCAGTGCCCGAGGACTGAACACCGGGGAGCTGTTTTTT
>TRBJ2-4|few|18|NA|TRBV7-2
CASSLVRRPNRSKNIQYF
TGTGCCAGCAGCTTAGTCCGAAGGCCCAACCGAAGCAAAAACATTCAGTACTTC
>TRBJ2-1|many|15|TRBD2|TRBV12-3/TRBV12-4
CASSPAGGSYNEQFF
TGTGCCAGCAGTCCAGCGGGGGGTTCCTACAATGAGCAGTTCTTC
>TRBJ1-2|few|15|NA|TRBV5-1
CASSLGDRGTYGYTF
TGCGCCAGCAGCTTGGGAGATAGGGGGACCTATGGCTACACCTTC
>TRBJ2-5|many|14|NA|TRBV29-1
CSAWGFGEEETQYF
TGCAGCGCCTGGGGGTTTGGTGAAGAAGAGACCCAGTACTTC
>TRBJ2-3|once|15|TRBD1|TRBV5-1
CANSFGDRGPDTQYF
TGCGCCAACAGCTTTGGGGACAGGGGACCAGATACGCAGTATTTT
>TRBJ2-7|few|12|NA|TRBV30
CAWTRGTYEQYF
TGTGCCTGGACCAGGGGTACCTACGAGCAGTACTTC
>TRBJ2-7|NA|13|TRBD1|TRBV5-1
CASSWTGGHEQYF
TGCGCCAGCAGCTGGACAGGGGGCCACGAGCAGTACTTC
>TRBJ1-5|NA|17|TRBD1|TRBV12-3/TRBV12-4
CASSQRTGHYSNQPQHF
TGTGCCAGCAGTCAACGGACAGGGCATTATAGCAATCAGCCCCAGCATTTT
>TRBJ1-1|NA|15|NA|TRBV6-6
CASSPPGVGHTEAFF
TGTGCCAGCAGCCCCCCGGGTGTGGGGCACACTGAAGCTTTCTTT
>TRBJ2-5|NA|13|NA|TRBV4-3
CASSQVKGNEQYF
TGCGCCAGCAGCCAAGTAAAGGGTAATGAGCAGTACTTC
>TRBJ2-3|NA|17|TRBD2|TRBV7-2
CASSLTTSGGSTDTQYF
TGTGCCAGCAGCTTAACGACTAGCGGGGGGAGCACAGATACGCAGTATTTT
>TRBJ2-1|once|14|NA|TRBV12-3/TRBV12-4
CASSLADPGDEQFF
TGTGCCAGCAGTTTGGCTGACCCCGGGGATGAGCAGTTCTTC
>TRBJ2-1|NA|12|NA|TRBV20-1
CSADDRTDEQFF
TGCAGTGCCGACGACAGGACTGATGAGCAGTTCTTC
>TRBJ1-1|NA|15|TRBD1|TRBV7-9
CASSPLRGRGTEAFF
TGTGCCAGCAGCCCCCTCAGGGGGCGCGGAACTGAAGCTTTCTTT
>TRBJ2-3|NA|16|TRBD1|TRBV20-1
CSARDTETGRYDTQYF
TGCAGTGCTAGAGATACGGAGACAGGGCGATACGATACGCAGTATTTT
>TRBJ2-2|NA|13|NA|TRBV20-1
CSPNRVDTGELFF
TGCAGTCCGAACAGGGTCGACACCGGGGAGCTGTTTTTT
>TRBJ2-1|NA|13|NA|TRBV2
CASSEANEETQFF
TGTGCCAGCAGTGAGGCTAATGAAGAGACCCAGTTCTTC
>TRBJ2-3|NA|18|TRBD2|TRBV20-1
CSAFRDSGGHSSTDTQYF
TGCAGTGCTTTTAGGGATAGCGGGGGACACTCTAGCACAGATACGCAGTATTTT
>TRBJ2-7|NA|13|NA|TRBV20-1
CSARALRTYEQYF
TGCAGTGCTAGAGCCTTGCGGACCTACGAGCAGTACTTC
>TRBJ1-5|many|15|NA|TRBV13
CASSLGPGGNQPQHF
TGTGCCAGCAGCTTAGGGCCCGGGGGCAATCAGCCCCAGCATTTT
>TRBJ2-7|once|14|NA|TRBV30
CAWSAGLLLKEQYF
TGTGCCTGGAGTGCAGGTTTGCTGTTGAAAGAGCAGTACTTC
>TRBJ2-1|many|18|TRBD2|TRBV4-3
CASSQDRSGGVSYNEQFF
TGCGCCAGCAGCCAAGATCGGAGCGGGGGGGTTTCCTACAATGAGCAGTTCTTC
>TRBJ2-3|many|15|TRBD2|TRBV10-3
CATHSGGFSTDTQYF
TGTGCCACTCATTCGGGAGGCTTTAGCACAGATACGCAGTATTTT
>TRBJ2-4|few|16|NA|TRBV6-2/TRBV6-3
CASSYRTGLSKNIQYF
TGTGCCAGCAGTTACAGGACGGGCCTGTCCAAAAACATTCAGTACTTC